The 10 T cell receptor beta chains listed next were all sequenced from one sample in a study of blood T cell repertoires in COVID-19. TCRdb's table, derived via immunoSEQ multiplex PCR, lists solely in-frame clones and lacks some. The table records fewer than 400,000 clones, 85% of them present only once. Sequenced: PBMCs or T cells enriched from blood (not recorded which). These receptors originate from a woman between 25 and 40 years old who had been exposed to COVID-19.

The genes are TRBV4-2 and TRBJ2-7; 10 nucleotides align to TRBD2. The CDR3 has 17 amino acids. Trimming took 0 bases from V and 5 from J; bases not matched to a gene: 10. Looked up from germline, CDR1 is LGHNA and CDR2 is YNFKEQ. The CDR3 DNA is TGTGCCAGCAGCCAAGAAGGAGCCACTAGCGGGGCCAACGAGCAGTACTTC. This encodes CASSQEGATSGANEQYF.

The chain combines TRBV9 with TRBJ2-1; D possibly corresponds to TRBD2 (5 bases). Germline V gives CDR1 SGDLS, CDR2 YYNGEE. This CDR3 comprises 14 residues. With 0 bases removed from V and 4 bases from J, the gap between germline ends came to 8 bases. The CDR3: CASSVVTGYNEQFF. The CDR3 DNA is TGTGCCAGCAGCGTAGTGACGGGATACAATGAGCAGTTCTTC.

In DNA form, the CDR3 reads TGTGCCAGCAGCCTCATGGGGACAGGGGCCGGGGAGCTGTTTTTT. Amino acid sequence: CASSLMGTGAGELFF. The V and J genes are TRBV7-2 and TRBJ2-2; 10 bases align to TRBD1. Trimming cost V 5 bases and J 6 bases; bases outside gene matches: 6. In germline, CDR1 is SGHTA, CDR2 FQGNSA. The CDR3 runs to 15 residues.

This chain uses TRBV7-8 with TRBJ1-4; D ambiguous. The germline V and J ends were trimmed by 5 bases and 4 bases, with 8 bases remaining between them. The germline CDR1 and CDR2 sequences are SGHVS and FQNEAQ. The length of the CDR3 is 13 residues. The CDR3 DNA sequence: TGTGCCAGCAGCCCCGCGCTTAATGAAAAACTGTTTTTT. Translation gives CASSPALNEKLFF.

This clone was seen a single time. The chain employs TRBV2 and TRBJ1-4, with D perhaps matching TRBD1 (5 bases). Germline assignment: CDR1 SNHLY and CDR2 FYNNEI. Trimming stripped 9 bases from V and 6 bases from J, with 11 bases between. CDR3 length: 12 residues. The CDR3 sequence is CASRGDDEKLFF. The CDR3 bases are TGTGCCAGTAGGGGTGACGATGAAAAACTGTTTTTT.

This rearrangement joins TRBV14 to TRBJ2-7; TRBD1 agrees at 8 bases. Germline lookup yields CDR1 SGHDN and CDR2 FVKESK. The CDR3 has 15 residues. With 3 bases clipped from V and 3 bases from J, the junction kept 7 bases outside the gene matches. DNA of the CDR3: TGTGCCAGCAGCCACGGGACAGGAGGATACTACGAGCAGTACTTC. This sequence encodes CASSHGTGGYYEQYF.

This chain joins TRBV4-3 and TRBJ1-1; possibly TRBD1 for D (5 bases). Germline CDR1 LGHNA, CDR2 YSLEER. This CDR3 is 16 amino acids long. V was shortened by 0 bases and J by 7 bases, with 18 bases between the two germline ends. CDR3 coding DNA: TGCGCCAGCAGCCAAGATCGGTGGCTGCGGGGCGTTGAAGCTTTCTTT. Its protein is CASSQDRWLRGVEAFF.

The chain is built from TRBV27 and TRBJ2-1; D not resolved. The CDR3 totals 13 residues. V gave up 9 bases and J gave up 6 bases, with 15 bases separating them. CDR1 MNHEY and CDR2 SMNVEV come from the germline V gene (reference sequence). Here the CDR3 DNA reads TGTGCCAGTAAGTCACTCTCTCGCAATGAGCAGTTCTTC. Amino acid sequence: CASKSLSRNEQFF.

This chain uses TRBV18 with TRBJ1-2; D ambiguous. Germline V gene data show CDR1 as KGHSH and CDR2 as LQKENI. Trimming shortened V by 2 bases and J by 9 bases, and 10 bases separated the two germline ends. This CDR3 contains 12 residues. The CDR3 loop reads CASSPNQNSYTF. CDR3 nucleotide sequence: TGTGCCAGCTCACCAAATCAAAACAGCTACACCTTC.

V gene TRBV19 combines with J gene TRBJ2-1, with D possibly being TRBD2 (5 bases). The CDR3 sequence is 17 residues long. Germline V gene data show CDR1 as LNHDA and CDR2 as SQIVND (reference sequence). Trimming removed 3 bases from V and 0 bases from J, with 15 bases in between. The CDR3 reads CASSIRGLSSSYNEQFF. CDR3 in DNA: TGTGCCAGTAGTATCCGAGGACTGTCAAGCTCCTACAATGAGCAGTTCTTC.